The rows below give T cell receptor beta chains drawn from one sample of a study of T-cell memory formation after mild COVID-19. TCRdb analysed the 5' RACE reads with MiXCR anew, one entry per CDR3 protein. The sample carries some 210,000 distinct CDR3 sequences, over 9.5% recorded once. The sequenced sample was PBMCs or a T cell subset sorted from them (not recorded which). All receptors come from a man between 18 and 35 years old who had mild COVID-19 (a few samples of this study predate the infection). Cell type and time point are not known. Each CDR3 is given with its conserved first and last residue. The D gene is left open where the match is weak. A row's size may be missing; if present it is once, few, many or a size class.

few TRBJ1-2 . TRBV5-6 CASSLSMVGYGYTF TGTGCCAGCAGCTTGTCTATGGTTGGCTATGGCTACACCTTC
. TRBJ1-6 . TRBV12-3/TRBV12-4 CASSPGSAPLHF TGTGCCAGCAGCCCCGGTTCTGCACCCCTCCACTTT
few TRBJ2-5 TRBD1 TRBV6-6 CASRATDRGSEETQYF TGTGCCAGCAGGGCGACCGACAGGGGCTCTGAGGAGACCCAGTACTTC
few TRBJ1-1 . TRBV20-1 CSARIRTANTEAFF TGCAGTGCTCGGATACGGACAGCGAACACTGAAGCTTTCTTT
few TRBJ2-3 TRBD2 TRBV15 CATSRVGGDADTQYF TGTGCCACCAGCAGAGTTGGGGGGGACGCAGATACGCAGTATTTT
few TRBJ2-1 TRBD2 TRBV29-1 CSAGTSANEQFF TGCAGCGCCGGGACTAGCGCCAATGAGCAGTTCTTC
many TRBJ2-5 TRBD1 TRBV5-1 CASSSGQGQETQYF TGCGCCAGCAGCTCGGGACAGGGACAAGAGACCCAGTACTTC
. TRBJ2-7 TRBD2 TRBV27 CASRTIAGLSYEQYF TGTGCCAGCAGGACAATAGCGGGGCTTTCCTACGAGCAGTACTTC
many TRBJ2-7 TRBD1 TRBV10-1 CASSESPDRNYEQYF TGCGCCAGCAGTGAGTCCCCGGACAGGAACTACGAGCAGTACTTC
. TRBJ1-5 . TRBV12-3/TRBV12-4 CASSDLAAGNQPQHF TGTGCCAGCAGCGATTTGGCGGCGGGCAATCAGCCCCAGCATTTT
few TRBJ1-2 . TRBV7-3 CASSVSGTGVYGYTF TGTGCCAGCAGCGTTTCCGGGACTGGCGTTTATGGCTACACCTTC
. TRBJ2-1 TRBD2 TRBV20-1 CSAGTSREQFF TGCAGTGCTGGGACTAGCCGTGAGCAGTTCTTC
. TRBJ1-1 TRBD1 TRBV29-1 CSGIPGGYRNTEAFF TGCAGCGGGATCCCAGGGGGATATAGGAACACTGAAGCTTTCTTT
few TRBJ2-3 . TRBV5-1 CASSLVGGGVSDTQYF TGCGCCAGCAGCTTGGTAGGCGGGGGCGTTTCAGATACGCAGTATTTT
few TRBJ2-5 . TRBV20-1 CSARNQETQYF TGCAGTGCTAGAAACCAAGAGACCCAGTACTTC
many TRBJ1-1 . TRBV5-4 CASSLFRGRDTEAFF TGTGCCAGCAGCTTGTTCAGGGGCAGGGACACTGAAGCTTTCTTT
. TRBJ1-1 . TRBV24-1 CATRDYMGEAFF TGTGCCACCAGAGACTACATGGGTGAAGCTTTCTTT
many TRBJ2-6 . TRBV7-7 CASSPSSGANVLTF TGTGCCAGCAGCCCGAGCTCTGGGGCCAACGTCCTGACTTTC
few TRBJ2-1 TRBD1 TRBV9 CASSAPGQGAGNEQFF TGTGCCAGCAGCGCACCGGGACAGGGGGCCGGGAATGAGCAGTTCTTC
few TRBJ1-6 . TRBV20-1 CSARVELNSPLHF TGCAGTGCTAGAGTGGAACTCAATTCACCCCTCCACTTT
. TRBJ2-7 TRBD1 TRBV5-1 CASSLGDSDSYEQYF TGCGCCAGCAGCTTGGGGGACAGTGACTCCTACGAGCAGTACTTC
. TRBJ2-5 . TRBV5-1 CASSPQGNQETQYF TGCGCCAGCAGCCCACAGGGTAACCAAGAGACCCAGTACTTC
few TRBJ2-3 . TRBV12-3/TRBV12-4 CATQGGGSMADTQYF TGTGCGACCCAAGGGGGGGGTTCTATGGCAGATACGCAGTATTTT
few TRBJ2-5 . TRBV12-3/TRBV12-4 CASSLFPGANQETQYF TGTGCCAGCAGTTTATTTCCAGGGGCTAACCAAGAGACCCAGTACTTC
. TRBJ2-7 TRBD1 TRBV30 CAWTPRATGGDWRLSPYEQYF TGTGCCTGGACCCCCAGGGCGACAGGGGGCGATTGGCGACTTTCCCCCTACGAGCAGTACTTC
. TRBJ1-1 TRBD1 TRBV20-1 CSATQGGDTEAFF TGCAGTGCTACCCAGGGGGGAGACACTGAAGCTTTCTTT
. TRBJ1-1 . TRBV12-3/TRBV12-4 CASRPHQLSNTEAFF TGTGCCAGCAGACCCCACCAGTTATCGAACACTGAAGCTTTCTTT
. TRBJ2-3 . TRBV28 CATGDSTDTQYF TGTGCCACGGGGGACTCCACAGATACGCAGTATTTT
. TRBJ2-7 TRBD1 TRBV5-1 CASSSQGASEQYF TGCGCCAGCAGCTCCCAGGGGGCGAGCGAGCAGTACTTC
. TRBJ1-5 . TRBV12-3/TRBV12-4 CANSQGRHQPQHF TGTGCCAACTCCCAGGGGAGGCATCAGCCCCAGCATTTT
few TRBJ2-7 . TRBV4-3 CASSQAEGTSYEQYF TGCGCCAGCAGCCAAGCAGAGGGAACCTCCTACGAGCAGTACTTC
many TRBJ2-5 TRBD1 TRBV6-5 CASSIGTGRETQYF TGTGCCAGCAGTATCGGGACAGGGAGGGAGACCCAGTACTTC
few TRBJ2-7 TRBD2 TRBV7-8 CASSLAPTSGALEQYF TGTGCCAGCAGCTTAGCTCCGACTAGCGGGGCCCTCGAGCAGTACTTC
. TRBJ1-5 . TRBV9 CASSVEADQPQHF TGTGCCAGCAGCGTAGAGGCAGATCAGCCCCAGCATTTT
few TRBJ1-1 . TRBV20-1 CSARDARRNTEAFF TGCAGTGCTAGAGATGCCCGTCGGAACACTGAAGCTTTCTTT
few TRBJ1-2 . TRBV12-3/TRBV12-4 CASSLYDRLGYTF TGTGCCAGCAGTTTATATGATAGGCTTGGCTACACCTTC
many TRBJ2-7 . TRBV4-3 CASSQGPGRHYEQYF TGCGCCAGCAGCCAAGGACCGGGACGGCACTACGAGCAGTACTTC
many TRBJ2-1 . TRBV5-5 CASSLGREQFF TGTGCCAGCAGCTTGGGCCGGGAGCAGTTCTTC
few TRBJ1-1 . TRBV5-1 CASSLDSTNTEAFF TGCGCCAGCAGCTTGGACTCAACGAACACTGAAGCTTTCTTT
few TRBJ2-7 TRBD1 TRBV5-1 CASSLFGTGDYEQYF TGCGCCAGCAGCCTCTTCGGGACAGGGGACTACGAGCAGTACTTC
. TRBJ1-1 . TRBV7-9 CASRENEAFF TGTGCCAGCAGAGAGAATGAAGCTTTCTTT
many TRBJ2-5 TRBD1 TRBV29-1 CSGLGQGVRETQYF TGCAGCGGCCTCGGACAGGGAGTAAGAGAGACCCAGTACTTC
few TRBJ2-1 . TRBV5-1 CASSETGTSYNEQFF TGCGCCAGCAGTGAGACCGGGACTTCTTACAATGAGCAGTTCTTC
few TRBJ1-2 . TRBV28 CASSEVNYGYTF TGTGCCAGCAGTGAGGTTAACTATGGCTACACCTTC
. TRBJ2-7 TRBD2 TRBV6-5 CATRRGEENSYEQYF TGTGCCACGAGACGGGGGGAGGAAAACTCCTACGAGCAGTACTTC
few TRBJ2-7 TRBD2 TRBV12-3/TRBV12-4 CASNRASGGGEQYF TGTGCCAGCAACCGGGCTAGCGGGGGGGGCGAGCAGTACTTC
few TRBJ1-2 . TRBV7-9 CASSLALHGYTF TGTGCCAGCAGCTTAGCGCTGCATGGCTACACCTTC
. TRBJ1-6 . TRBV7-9 CASSLLSSYNSPLHF TGTGCCAGCAGCTTACTGAGCTCCTATAATTCACCCCTCCACTTT